This is a list of T cell receptor beta chains from one sample in a study of blood T cell repertoires in COVID-19. Generated by immunoSEQ multiplex PCR, the TCRdb table keeps only in-frame clones and is missing some. The top ten clones hold roughly 12% of a sample with 89,000 or so clones, under 85% of them seen once. Material: peripheral blood. The receptors stem from a human donor in a cohort sampled during active COVID-19. Both conserved end residues are trimmed from each CDR3. Clone sizes are given selectively: once, few, many, or a class where the clone is expanded.

clone size,V gene,CDR3 protein
-,TRBV15,ATSREAGAHNYGYT
-,TRBV20-1,SHRVSYGYT
-,TRBV5-1,ASSWSGQGARNEQF
few,TRBV28,ASRAPRGSYEQY
-,TRBV4-3,ASSRKFGEGQYGEQF
-,TRBV6-5,ASSYSSGLAGELF
-,TRBV29-1,SALLQNYGYT
-,TRBV30,AGNVGMASPLH
-,TRBV6-1,ASSEYVGSYEQY
-,TRBV4-2,ASSPDRGAYGYT
-,TRBV4-2,ASSRDGGRASQETQY
-,TRBV5-6,ASSDWDLYNEQF
once,TRBV7-9,ASSLERATNEKLF
once,TRBV2,ASNLPGLLETQY
few,TRBV6-4,ASSDGTGGADTQY
-,TRBV6-5,ASSSTAPNQPQH
few,TRBV10-3,AILSGRSPETQY
-,TRBV28,ASSFEYNEQY
-,TRBV6-5,ASRTQSPGKAF
once,TRBV13,ASSLGGQGARTDTQY
few,TRBV6-5,ASSLGRGVDEQY
-,TRBV4-1,ASSRLASSYNSPLH
-,TRBV3-1/TRBV3-2,ASSPMTGGRDGYT
medium-sized,TRBV27,ASSSGLAGGDEQF
-,TRBV9,ASSGPPRGRSSYNEQF
few,TRBV9,ASSGAPPTNEKLF
-,TRBV6-2/TRBV6-3,ASSDNIGGADYGYT
-,TRBV29-1,SVELTGTYEQY
-,TRBV5-8,ASSLGGHGNTIY
-,TRBV19,ASSIQNTEAF
-,TRBV9,ASSVEPGSTTEAF
-,TRBV19,ASSSLSNTGELF
-,TRBV11-2,ASSKDSHDEQY
-,TRBV28,ASSPFRGGGNTIY
-,TRBV9,ASSGGDTQY
-,TRBV19,ASSTSHDSSYNEQF
-,TRBV5-1,ASSLVGTSGLGAY
-,TRBV24-1,ATSVVTGPRDEQF
-,TRBV7-2,ASSSGGEGQPQH
-,TRBV11-2,ASSLDITGNGYT
few,TRBV2,ASSELASAGNEQF